One TCR beta chain is described in this entry. Sequencing used immunoSEQ multiplex PCR; TCRdb keeps in-frame clones, though not all of them. The data show roughly 53,000 clones, around four fifths seen once. The data belong to a study of OX40 agonist ivuxolimab in advanced cancers. This specimen was CD4+ or CD8+ T cells sorted from blood, taken in a trial of the OX40 agonist ivuxolimab. The receptor's source is an adult with an advanced solid tumor such as melanoma, head and neck, liver or kidney cancer.

The CDR3 bases are TGTGCCAGCTCAACCCGGGACAGGGTACATGGGGAGCTGTTTTTT. This sequence encodes CASSTRDRVHGELFF. The chain uses TRBV18 and TRBJ2-2; 9 bases agree with TRBD1. The CDR3 loop spans 15 amino acids. The V and J ends lost 5 bases and 8 bases, in that order; junction bases with no gene match: 9. Germline-derived CDR1 and CDR2 are KGHSH and LQKENI.